This TCR beta chain was captured by sequencing in a study of CD8+ T cells in alopecia areata. Looking at the study overall: Treated patients swallowed 5 to 10 mg of oral tofacitinib twice daily. Broader study findings: With tofacitinib ongoing, many expanded lesional clones persisted in both scalp and blood.

This CDR3 is 15 amino acids long. The germline V and J ends were trimmed by 0 bases and 1 base, with 9 bases remaining between them. The treatment is: oral pan-JAK inhibitor, 5-10 mg twice daily. Lesional scalp tissue (obtained by punch biopsy) and peripheral blood were collected from alopecia areata patients. Sequencing templates came from extracted RNA that was reverse transcribed into cDNA. The table came from immunoSEQ multiplex PCR; TCRdb's copy has only in-frame clones and leaves some out. The sample yields about 180,000 clones, 50% to 75% seen once. This clone was counted between two and nine times. What it recognizes is unknown.

The chain couples TRBV23-1 to TRBJ1-1; D is perhaps TRBD1 (5 bases). TRBV23-1 is an ORF, and what it does is uncertain. The sequencing here drew on CD4+ T cells sorted from blood, taken at approximately week 60, from a patient treated with tofacitinib. The source of this sequence is a human donor with alopecia areata. As DNA, the CDR3 is TGCGCCAGCAGTCAATCCAGACAGACGAACACTGAAGCTTTCTTT. Its protein is CASSQSRQTNTEAFF.